The clone carrying this T cell receptor (beta chain) came up a few times. The data stem from a study of CD8+ T cells in alopecia areata. Investigators isolated RNA and reverse transcribed it into cDNA to act as the sequencing template. Some clones are missing from TCRdb's copy, which holds only in-frame ones; the method was immunoSEQ multiplex PCR. The sample contains some 220,000 clones, roughly 56% of which appear only once. Treatment reported: oral pan-JAK inhibitor, 5-10 mg twice daily. Germline CDR1 and CDR2: SGHDT and YYEEEE. Trimming took 4 bases from V and 9 from J; bases not matched to a gene: 5. CDR3 length equals 14 residues.

The receptor's source is a human donor with alopecia areata. The J gene is TRBJ1-6, the V gene TRBV5-6, with 9 bases identical to TRBD1. The sample in question was CD4+ T cells sorted from blood, obtained at week 4, from a patient treated with tofacitinib. The CDR3 nucleotides read TGTGCCAGCAGCCACAGGGGGCAAGGTTCACCCCTCCACTTT. Its protein is CASSHRGQGSPLHF.